The clone carrying this T cell receptor (beta chain) was recorded at least ten times. Its antigen is unknown. The data were obtained in a study of T cell repertoires in cytomegalovirus infection. Turning to the study itself: A matching HLA type, together with CMV infection, was signaled by public TCR beta signatures. Study-wide results and caveats: The ex vivo response was dominated by HLA-C-restricted CMV-specific TCR beta clonotypes.

Each CDR3 protein gets one entry after TCRdb re-called the reads with MiXCR. The sample has under 250,000 distinct CDR3 sequences, around an eighth seen once; the top ten hold around 1.6%. The CDR3 runs to 15 residues. The germline V gene has CDR1 LGHNA and CDR2 YNFKEQ. After removal of 6 bases from V and 4 bases from J, the junction contained 11 bases not matched to a gene. The origin of this receptor is a human donor in good health (CMV status not recorded). Some clones in this sample may be carry-over from other donors' samples. The chain joins TRBV4-2 to TRBJ1-2, with 7 bases fitting TRBD1. Source material: PBMCs. CDR3: CASSENRGLSYGYTF. The CDR3 region has the DNA TGTGCCAGCAGTGAAAACAGGGGCCTCTCCTATGGCTACACCTTC.